Here is one T cell receptor beta chain with its context. Method: immunoSEQ multiplex PCR; TCRdb's copy keeps in-frame clones and lacks some. The table shows 250,000 to 350,000 clones, with roughly 80% occurring only once. The data were obtained in a study of blood T cell repertoires in COVID-19. V dropped 2 bases and J dropped 7 bases, with 17 bases sitting between them. This CDR3 spans 15 amino acids. Germline V lookup: CDR1 SGHTA, CDR2 FQGTGA. The chain uses TRBV7-3 and TRBJ1-2; tentatively, D is TRBD1 (6 bases). The sequence was obtained from a human donor with COVID-19, enrolled during active disease. The donor label of this sample is uncertain. Sequenced material: peripheral blood. The CDR3 sequence is CASSLEGGGESGYTF. CDR3 nucleotide sequence: TGTGCCAGCAGCTTAGAGGGTGGGGGCGAGAGTGGCTACACCTTC.